The 9 T cell receptor beta chains below come from one sample, sequenced in a study of blood T cell repertoires in COVID-19 (dated by TCRdb to 2018 to 2020). Libraries were constructed by the immunoSEQ multiplex PCR assay. Imported from immuneACCESS, the table was reduced by TCRdb to in-frame sequences with V and J called. These copies leave out some clones; in studies compared against another copy, an unresolved V gene accounts for under half, and the cause of the remainder is not known. For this sample the table gives about 240,000 clones, of which around 86% were detected only once. The ten largest clones capture 3.3% of the sample. The sequencing input was PBMCs or T cells enriched from blood (not recorded which). Every receptor here comes from a woman aged 40 to 50 with acute COVID-19.

The V call is TRBV2, the J call TRBJ2-7, with TRBD2 identical over 8 bases. V was pared by 2 bases and J by 1 base, with 13 bases of the junction left unmatched. CDR1 and CDR2 from the germline V gene are SNHLY and FYNNEI. The CDR3 is made up of 18 amino acids. DNA of the CDR3: TGTGCCAGCAGTGAACCAGGACAGCGCGGGAGGTATTCCTACGAGCAGTACTTC. This codes for CASSEPGQRGRYSYEQYF.

This clone was observed once. The J gene is TRBJ2-7, the V gene TRBV7-6; TRBD2 agrees at 10 bases. CDR3 size: 15 residues. Germline-derived CDR1 and CDR2 are SGHVS and FNYEAQ. With 1 base clipped from V and 7 bases from J, the junction kept 7 bases outside the gene matches. The CDR3 loop reads CASSLVASGRGEQYF. As DNA, the CDR3 is TGTGCCAGCAGCTTAGTGGCTAGCGGGAGAGGGGAGCAGTACTTC. Full variable domain (outside the CDR3, taken from reference TRBV7-6 and TRBJ2-7): GAGVSQSPRYKVTKRGQDVALRCDPISGHVSLYWYRQALGQGPEFLTYFNYEAQQDKSGLPNDRFSAERPEGSISTLTIQRTEQRDSAMYRCASSLVASGRGEQYFGPGTRLTVT.

The J gene is TRBJ1-2, the V gene TRBV3-1 (or the pseudogene TRBV3-2), with 8 nucleotides matching TRBD1. The V gene end was trimmed by 0 bases and the J gene end by 8 bases; junction bases not matched to a gene: 8. Germline CDR1 is LGHDT and CDR2 is YNNKEL (reference sequence). The CDR3 has 15 residues. CDR3 amino acids: CASSQDWTGSGGYTF. CDR3 DNA sequence: TGTGCCAGCAGCCAAGATTGGACAGGGTCCGGGGGCTACACCTTC.

The chain is built from TRBV30 and TRBJ2-2, with 11 bases identical to TRBD1. Germline lookup yields CDR1 GTSNPN and CDR2 SVGIG (reference sequence). The CDR3 runs to 14 residues. Trimming took 2 bases from V and 8 from J; bases not matched to a gene: 4. CDR3 DNA sequence: TGTGCCTGGAGTAGAGGGACAGGGGGTGGGGAGCTGTTTTTT. It encodes CAWSRGTGGGELFF.

The chain joins TRBV10-3 to TRBJ2-1; maybe TRBD1 (5 bases). Germline V CDR1 and CDR2: ENHRY, SYGVKD. The CDR3 is 12 residues long. Trimming took 10 bases from V and 7 from J, leaving 14 bases between them. CDR3 nucleotides: TGTGCCACGCAAGGGGCTGGGAATGAGCAGTTCTTC. This encodes CATQGAGNEQFF.

This chain joins TRBV2 and TRBJ1-5; 9 bases are shared with TRBD1. The CDR3 extends over 16 amino acids. V was pared by 1 base and J by 1 base, with 2 bases of the junction left unmatched. CDR1 is SNHLY and CDR2 is FYNNEI in the germline V gene. The CDR3 sequence: CASSEGQGGSNQPQHF. CDR3 nucleotides: TGTGCCAGCAGTGAAGGACAGGGGGGCAGCAATCAGCCCCAGCATTTT.

This chain connects TRBV7-8 to TRBJ1-1; no firm D call. Per the germline V gene, CDR1 is SGHVS and CDR2 is FQNEAQ. This CDR3 comprises 13 residues. Trimming took off 3 bases at V and 8 bases at J, with 13 bases between the two ends. DNA for the CDR3: TGTGCCAGCAGCTTGGTCGGGAATCCCGAAGCTTTCTTT. This sequence encodes CASSLVGNPEAFF.

The chain uses TRBV30 and TRBJ1-1, with 9 bases that match TRBD1. Trimming took 4 bases from V and 1 from J; bases not matched to a gene: 4. This CDR3 is built from 14 residues. Germline V gene sequence: CDR1 GTSNPN, CDR2 SVGIG (reference sequence). CDR3 nucleotides: TGTGCCTGGACCAAGGACAGGGGGAACACTGAAGCTTTCTTT. Translation gives CAWTKDRGNTEAFF. Drawing the rest from reference TRBV30 and TRBJ1-1, the complete variable domain is SQTIHQWPATLVQPVGSPLSLECTVEGTSNPNLYWYRQAAGRGLQLLFYSVGIGQISSEVPQNLSASRPQDRQFILSSKKLLLSDSGFYLCAWTKDRGNTEAFFGQGTRLTVV.

At least ten counts were recorded for this clone. CDR3 bases: TGCGCCAGCAGCCAAGATAGGAGCGGGAGCCAAGGAGATACGCAGTATTTT. It codes for CASSQDRSGSQGDTQYF. This sequence joins TRBV4-1 and TRBJ2-3; 8 nucleotides agree with TRBD2. Germline V gene data show CDR1 as MGHRA and CDR2 as YSYEKL. V shed 0 bases and J 5 bases; nucleotides not matched to a gene: 10. The CDR3 extends over 17 amino acids.